These T cell receptor beta chains were read from a single sample in a study of blood T cell repertoires in COVID-19. Clones were sequenced by immunoSEQ multiplex PCR, and TCRdb holds only the in-frame ones, with some missing. The sample comprises some 200,000 clones, roughly 90% of which are singletons, and roughly 3.4% rests with the top ten. Sequencing was carried out using PBMCs or T cells enriched from blood (not recorded which). The receptors originated from a woman between 40 and 55 years old with acute COVID-19. CDR3s include the opening cysteine and the closing phenylalanine or tryptophan. Each record gives: clone size, J gene, D gene, V gene, CDR3 protein, CDR3 DNA. D genes are given only for firm matches. Only some rows state a clone size, as once, few, many or a class for expanded clones.

few TRBJ1-2 TRBD1 TRBV5-4 CASSSGTGDNYGYTF TGTGCCAGCAGCTCCGGGACAGGGGATAACTATGGCTACACCTTC
once TRBJ2-3 TRBD2 TRBV18 CASSPPGLAGPTDTQYF TGTGCCAGCTCACCACCGGGACTAGCGGGGCCCACAGATACGCAGTATTTT
. TRBJ1-1 . TRBV3-1/TRBV3-2 CASSPVSQGQTEAFF TGTGCCAGCAGTCCCGTCTCCCAGGGTCAGACTGAAGCTTTCTTT
. TRBJ2-7 . TRBV6-5 CASTVTISSYEQYF TGTGCCAGCACTGTGACAATTAGCTCCTACGAGCAGTACTTC
few TRBJ1-2 . TRBV7-8 CASSGGANYGYTF TGTGCCAGCAGCGGCGGGGCTAACTATGGCTACACCTTC
. TRBJ2-7 TRBD2 TRBV18 CASSSSSGNEQYF TGTGCCAGCTCTTCATCTAGCGGGAACGAGCAGTACTTC
. TRBJ2-1 . TRBV5-4 CASMLDSRSYNEQFF TGTGCCAGCATGCTGGACTCTCGCTCCTACAATGAGCAGTTCTTC
. TRBJ1-4 TRBD1 TRBV19 CASSMTTGTNEKLFF TGTGCCAGTAGTATGACGACAGGGACAAATGAAAAACTGTTTTTT
. TRBJ2-1 TRBD1 TRBV25-1 CASSVDRTGIDEQFF TGTGCCAGCAGTGTAGATAGGACAGGGATAGATGAGCAGTTCTTC
. TRBJ1-2 . TRBV5-5 CASSLKGVSHTYGYTF TGTGCCAGCAGCTTGAAGGGAGTTAGCCACACTTATGGCTACACCTTC